This T cell receptor beta chain was recorded in a study of molecular identifiers for immune sequencing clone quantification. Study as a whole: Replicates partitioned RNA from approximately 22,000 or 94,000 naive CD8 cells into five parts, sequencing four.

This clonotype was seen at least ten times. The antigen remains unidentified. MiXCR, applied by TCRdb to the PCR reads, yields one record per CDR3 protein. The data show 400,000 to 600,000 distinct CDR3 sequences, about 26% seen once. J gave up 1 base and V 1 base, and 5 bases lay outside the gene matches. The CDR3 covers 16 residues. CDR1 and CDR2 (germline): SEHNR, FQNEAQ (reference sequence). Study-level findings and limits: Among effectors, clones above 20 RNA copies held over 99% of molecules; among naive cells, under 1%.

The chain joins TRBV7-9 to TRBJ1-1; TRBD1 agrees at 8 bases. This TCR came from a human donor in good health. Some libraries in this study had Jurkat cell RNA spiked in. Specimen: naive CD8+ T cells from blood, with Jurkat cell RNA spiked in. The subset here: FACS-sorted CD8+CD4-CCR7+CD45RA+ naive T cells. The DNA for the CDR3 is TGTGCCAGCAGCTTAGGGGGGACAGGCCAGAACACTGAAGCTTTCTTT. This translates into CASSLGGTGQNTEAFF.